The clone carrying this TCR beta chain appeared a few times. The germline CDR1 and CDR2 sequences are ENHRY and SYGVKD. V shed 6 bases, J shed 5 bases, and the junction held 6 bases outside the gene matches. The CDR3 loop spans 15 amino acids. The authors ran a second PCR of roughly 6 to 11 cycles using a sample-barcoded 5' primer and a J-beta primer mix. One entry per CDR3 protein, called by TCRdb with MiXCR from the 5' RACE reads. The sample carries more than 1 million distinct CDR3 sequences, 35% to 55% recorded once. This record belongs to a study of blood T cells in healthy people across ages. Every donor contributed roughly 10 milliliters of peripheral blood by blood draw.

The sequenced material came from blood. The origin of this receptor is a woman aged 60-70 years in good health. The rearrangement joins TRBV10-3 to TRBJ2-2; TRBD2 agrees at 10 bases. CDR3 region: CAISTLAGVTGELFF. The CDR3 coding sequence is TGTGCCATCAGCACCCTAGCGGGAGTGACCGGGGAGCTGTTTTTT.